The 8 T cell receptor beta chains given below trace back to one sample, sequenced in a study of blood T cell repertoires in COVID-19. Sequenced by immunoSEQ multiplex PCR; TCRdb stores in-frame clones only, minus some. Among 200,000 to 250,000 clones, 84% were seen once, and the ten largest hold less than 7%. Sequences were obtained from PBMCs or T cells enriched from blood (not recorded which). The source of these receptors is a woman in her thirties or forties who had recovered from COVID-19.

The V gene is TRBV7-9, the J gene TRBJ1-4; D not certain. Trimming removed 1 base at V and 8 bases at J, with 11 bases between. Germline CDR1 is SEHNR and CDR2 is FQNEAQ (reference sequence). The CDR3 length is 14 residues. For the CDR3, the DNA is TGTGCCAGCAGCTTAGGACACGGTACGGAAAAACTGTTTTTT. Protein sequence: CASSLGHGTEKLFF.

The chain links TRBV2 to TRBJ2-7, with unresolved D. The CDR3 contains 12 residues. Germline CDR1 reads SNHLY; CDR2 reads FYNNEI. V was cut by 4 bases and J by 4 bases, with 8 bases left in between. The chain's CDR3 is CASSGDEYEQYF. The CDR3 DNA reads TGTGCCAGCAGTGGCGATGAGTACGAGCAGTACTTC.

The table lists this clone with a count of one. The chain is built from TRBV3-1 (or the pseudogene TRBV3-2) and TRBJ2-5; D possibly corresponds to TRBD2 (6 bases). Germline-derived CDR1 and CDR2 are LGHDT and YNNKEL (reference sequence). Trimming removed 4 bases at V and 3 bases at J, with 21 bases between. The CDR3 contains 17 residues. The CDR3 DNA is TGTGCCAGCAGCCTCCGGGACGGAGGGGCAATAAAAGAGACCCAGTACTTC. This codes for CASSLRDGGAIKETQYF.

This clone has just one count. The V and J genes are TRBV12-5 and TRBJ2-7; D ambiguous. In germline, CDR1 is LGHNT, CDR2 FRNRAP. The CDR3 runs 14 residues. Trimming shortened V by 7 bases and J by 2 bases, and 15 bases separated the two germline ends. The CDR3 DNA reads as TGTGCTAGTGCCCCGGGTTGGCGAACCTACGAGCAGTACTTC. Protein product: CASAPGWRTYEQYF.

In this sample, this clone turned up a few times. The V gene is TRBV6-5, the J gene TRBJ1-5, with D maybe TRBD1 (5 bases). This CDR3 contains 14 residues. Germline V gives CDR1 MNHEY, CDR2 SVGAGI. V gave up 6 bases and J gave up 4 bases, with 13 bases separating them. CDR3 sequence (DNA): TGTGCCAGCAGACCTGGACAATTTAATCAGCCCCAGCATTTT. It encodes CASRPGQFNQPQHF.

The rearrangement joins TRBV18 to TRBJ1-1; TRBD1 might be the D (5 bases). V was pared by 2 bases and J by 0 bases, with 10 bases between. CDR1 is KGHSH and CDR2 is LQKENI in the germline V gene. The CDR3 length is 15 residues. CDR3 bases: TGTGCCAGCTCACCATTGGGGGGTATGAACACTGAAGCTTTCTTT. Protein sequence: CASSPLGGMNTEAFF.

This chain connects TRBV6-6 to TRBJ2-1; the match to TRBD2 covers 8 bases. Trimming cost V 2 bases and J 7 bases; bases outside gene matches: 7. This CDR3 contains 15 residues. From germline, CDR1 is MNHNY and CDR2 SVGAGI (reference sequence). CDR3 in amino acids: CASSYQRELGNEQFF. CDR3 nucleotide sequence: TGTGCCAGCAGTTACCAGCGGGAGTTAGGTAATGAGCAGTTCTTC.

This chain uses TRBV15 with TRBJ2-6; TRBD1 matches at 10 bases. This CDR3 is 21 amino acids long. Germline V CDR1 and CDR2: LNHNV, YYDKDF (reference sequence). With 5 bases clipped from V and 0 bases from J, the junction kept 16 bases outside the gene matches. The CDR3 sequence: CATSHPPGQGFFYSGANVLTF. As DNA, the CDR3 is TGTGCCACCAGCCACCCGCCGGGACAGGGGTTTTTTTACTCTGGGGCCAACGTCCTGACTTTC.